These 14 T cell receptor beta chains came from one sample sequenced in a study of cytomegalovirus exposure and HLA in healthy donors (dated by TCRdb to the late 2010s). The method was the immunoSEQ multiplex PCR assay. Here the immuneACCESS table is served through TCRdb, limited to in-frame sequences with V and J called. Missing clones are a known gap in these copies; in checked studies unresolved V genes cover under half, and the rest lacks a known reason. The sample contains 150,000 to 200,000 clones, 86% of them found a single time. The leading ten clones occupy more than 2% of the sample. The sequencing input was PBMCs. These receptors were collected from a woman younger than 30 in good health and CMV-seronegative.

V usage is TRBV27 and J usage is TRBJ1-3; no definite D call. This CDR3 is 14 amino acids long. Germline V CDR1 and CDR2: MNHEY, SMNVEV (reference sequence). Deletions cut 6 bases from V and 4 bases from J, with 13 bases between. The CDR3: CASRPGGLGNTIYF. The CDR3 DNA is TGTGCCAGCAGACCAGGAGGCTTGGGAAACACCATATATTTT.

The chain joins TRBV18 to TRBJ2-7, with 9 bases identical to TRBD1. CDR3 size: 16 residues. Losses at the gene ends were 3 bases for V and 0 bases for J; bases not matched to a gene: 6. The germline CDR1 and CDR2 sequences are KGHSH and LQKENI. The CDR3 DNA is TGTGCCAGCTCACCCCAGGGACAGGGCAACTCCTACGAGCAGTACTTC. Translation gives CASSPQGQGNSYEQYF.

The J gene is TRBJ1-1, the V gene TRBV19; D is ambiguous. Germline values: CDR1 LNHDA, CDR2 SQIVND (reference sequence). Trimming removed 2 bases at V and 7 bases at J, with 5 bases between. The CDR3 extends over 11 amino acids. The CDR3 region is CASSISLEAFF. The CDR3 DNA sequence: TGTGCCAGTAGTATATCCCTTGAAGCTTTCTTT.

J is TRBJ2-7 and V is TRBV19, with 7 bases aligning to TRBD2. Germline assignment: CDR1 LNHDA and CDR2 SQIVND (reference sequence). This CDR3 comprises 15 residues. V shed 5 bases, J shed 3 bases, and the junction held 10 bases outside the gene matches. The CDR3 bases are TGTGCCAGTAGTCCTGGGAGCGGGATGATCTACGAGCAGTACTTC. This encodes CASSPGSGMIYEQYF.

This clone occurred once. The chain links TRBV9 to TRBJ1-3, with 8 nucleotides matching TRBD1. The junction had 5 bases not matched to a gene; V was cut back by 2 bases and J by 4 bases. The CDR3 loop spans 15 amino acids. CDR1 and CDR2 (germline): SGDLS, YYNGEE. CDR3 region: CASSVSGTGGNTIYF. The CDR3 nucleotides are TGTGCCAGCAGCGTTTCCGGGACAGGCGGAAACACCATATATTTT.

This clone was picked up one time. V and J are TRBV5-4 and TRBJ1-2; no reliable D call. V was clipped by 0 bases and J by 4 bases, with 10 bases between them. Germline CDR1 SGHNT, CDR2 YYREEE (reference sequence). The CDR3 is 14 residues long. CDR3 amino acids: CASSLVQDTYGYTF. Written as DNA, the CDR3 is TGTGCCAGCAGCTTGGTCCAGGATACCTATGGCTACACCTTC.

The gene calls are TRBV10-1 and TRBJ1-3; the D is unclear. V shed 4 bases and J shed 0 bases, with 7 bases lying between them. CDR3 length: 14 amino acids. CDR1 is WNHNN and CDR2 is SYGVQD in the germline V gene (reference sequence). Here the CDR3 reads CASSVRYSGNTIYF. The CDR3 coding sequence is TGCGCCAGCAGTGTACGGTACTCTGGAAACACCATATATTTT.

This rearrangement joins TRBV2 to TRBJ1-6; 8 bases match TRBD1. V lost 4 bases, J lost 0 bases, and 8 bases stayed unmatched. In germline, CDR1 is SNHLY, CDR2 FYNNEI. This CDR3 contains 18 residues. This chain's CDR3 is CASSGGQGATSYNSPLHF. CDR3 nucleotide sequence: TGTGCCAGCAGTGGGGGGCAGGGGGCGACCTCCTATAATTCACCCCTCCACTTT.

The CDR3 DNA reads as TGTGCCAGCAGAAGGGGACAGGGGCTTGAGACCCAGTACTTC. It translates to CASRRGQGLETQYF. The V and J genes are TRBV11-2 and TRBJ2-5, with 10 bases fitting TRBD1. Germline V CDR1 and CDR2: SGHAT, FQNNGV. The CDR3 length is 14 residues. Trimming at V came to 6 bases and at J to 5 bases, leaving 6 bases not matched to a gene. Looking up the rest from reference TRBV11-2 and TRBJ2-5 gives the full variable domain: EAGVAQSPRYKIIEKRQSVAFWCNPISGHATLYWYQQILGQGPKLLIQFQNNGVVDDSQLPKDRFSAERLKGVDSTLKIQPAKLEDSAVYLCASRRGQGLETQYFGPGTRLLVL.

This clone was picked up a small number of times. The gene calls are TRBV19 and TRBJ2-3; tentatively, D is TRBD2 (7 bases). Germline V gives CDR1 LNHDA, CDR2 SQIVND (reference sequence). The CDR3 has 15 amino acids. Trimming pared 3 bases from V and 4 bases from J, leaving 14 bases between. The CDR3 nucleotides read TGTGCCAGTAGTATCAAGGGGGGGCGTCCAGATACGCAGTATTTT. Translating it yields CASSIKGGRPDTQYF.

The chain carries TRBV19 and TRBJ1-1; no definite D call. Looked up from germline, CDR1 is LNHDA and CDR2 is SQIVND (reference sequence). Trimming shortened V by 3 bases and J by 1 base, and 6 bases separated the two germline ends. CDR3 size: 13 residues. In nucleotides, the CDR3 is TGTGCCAGTAGTATCGAGCCGAACACTGAAGCTTTCTTT. Its translation is CASSIEPNTEAFF.

The chain carries TRBV27 and TRBJ2-1; TRBD1 aligns across 7 bases. CDR1 is MNHEY, CDR2 SMNVEV, per germline (reference sequence). The CDR3 is 14 residues long. Trimming took 5 bases from V and 4 from J; bases not matched to a gene: 5. CDR3 nucleotides: TGTGCCAGCAGTCTAGGACAGGATTACAATGAGCAGTTCTTC. Its protein is CASSLGQDYNEQFF.

This clone came up once. The J gene is TRBJ2-1, the V gene TRBV6-5; possible D gene TRBD1, 6 bases. The CDR3 has 16 amino acids. V lost 0 bases, J lost 2 bases, and 11 bases lay in between. Germline CDR1 and CDR2: MNHEY and SVGAGI. The CDR3 bases are TGTGCCAGCAGTTACTCGAGGGGGATCCCCTACAATGAGCAGTTCTTC. This encodes CASSYSRGIPYNEQFF.

The chain joins TRBV6-4 to TRBJ2-1, with TRBD2 matching 7 bases. Germline CDR1 reads MRHNA; CDR2 reads SNTAGT. This CDR3 contains 15 residues. The J segment lost 0 bases and the V segment lost 4 bases, leaving 3 bases of the junction unmatched. The CDR3 reads CASSVSGASYNEQFF. CDR3 DNA: TGTGCCAGCAGTGTCAGCGGGGCCTCCTACAATGAGCAGTTCTTC.